This T cell receptor beta chain was found in a study of identical twins (TCRdb year 2016). Background for the entire study: TCR alpha and beta repertoires from monozygotic twins, unrelated adults of various ages and cord blood were deep-sequenced to test whether fetal clonotypes persist. To rule out contamination, the twin experiments were replicated at different times with different library preparation protocols. Study-wide findings and limitations: Fewer insertions were carried by abundant cord blood beta clonotypes, a similar but weaker trend appeared in young adult naive repertoires, and no such trend appeared in memory repertoires. Out-of-frame TCR alpha sequences shared between twins showed an excess of low generation-probability sequences compared with coincidental sharing between unrelated individuals. Because the same donors could not be followed over many years, the conclusions relied on cross-sectional statistical analysis. Out-of-frame TCR alpha sharing in monozygotic twins was systematically underestimated by recombination models, whereas sharing between unrelated individuals was in agreement with the recombination models. Invariant T cells such as MAIT and iNKT could partly confound zero-insertion analyses, although diverse VJ usage argued against such confounding for most clonotypes. Excess twin sharing in beta out-of-frame sequences was weaker because fewer shared sequences lowered the signal-to-noise ratio.

Concerning this clonotype: It has no known antigen specificity. Within one base of it there is no much larger clone, and no base qualities were kept.

The library relied on 5' RACE. This sample was sequenced with an Illumina HiSeq 2000. Template switching added a universal primer binding site, and the final cDNA carried a unique molecular identifier that allowed TCR cDNA molecules to be counted accurately. Specific primers in the conserved constant-segment region were used to synthesize first-strand cDNA for the TCR alpha and beta chains. To control for contamination, each cDNA library was double barcoded with a SMART-Mk sample barcode plus Illumina barcodes. TruSeq adapter sequences, together with Illumina sample barcodes, were added in two successive PCR steps. The Illumina HiSeq platform was used with custom primers to sequence TCR alpha and beta cDNA libraries. Processing in the source paper ran as follows. Unique molecular identifiers were extracted from raw reads with MiGEC, and CDR3 positions were determined with MiXCR. For each individual, recombination models were inferred using an EM algorithm with the repgenHMM and IGoR tools. The tcR package in R was used for shared clonotype analysis, with sharing normalized by the product of cloneset sizes. To study raw recombination without the effects of thymic and clonal selection, out-of-frame nonproductive sequences were analyzed. TCRdb redid the processing of the public reads, applying fastp at Q25 and MiXCR, and retained in-frame beta chains. Rows with one shared CDR3 protein collapse into an entry with the most common genes and DNA. The V and J calls were determined by TCRdb, not by the authors. The sample data list 700,000 or so distinct CDR3 sequences, and 8.6% of these were observed just once. The ten largest clones represent about 0.98% of the sample.

Trimming at the junction amounts to 8 bases on V and 2 bases on J, and the germline ends lie 12 bases apart. Spanning cysteine to phenylalanine, the CDR3 consists of 13 amino acids. Only CDR3 DNA is held: 39 bases, read in frame from base 1. The germline V gene provides CDR1 MNHNS and CDR2 SASEGT. All donors were healthy Caucasians. Three pairs of female monozygotic twins, all aged about 18 to 30 years, made up the twin cohort. Peripheral blood mononuclear cells were the source from which RNA for the TCR libraries was isolated. These same data were also listed under a study on yellow fever vaccine responses in identical twins. The second paper states: According to the authors, the vaccine-induced T cell response in identical twins seemed to be partly convergent and partly specific to each individual. In identical twins, the study followed T cell clones that responded to the vaccine with precision.

The specimen was PBMCs. The rearrangement combines TRBV6-1 with TRBJ1-1; the D gene is perhaps TRBD1, on 5 matching bases. This sequence originates from a young woman in good health. The DNA is as follows: TGTGCCAGCGGGTCCACAGGTAACACTGAAGCTTTCTTT. Translated, it reads CASGSTGNTEAFF.